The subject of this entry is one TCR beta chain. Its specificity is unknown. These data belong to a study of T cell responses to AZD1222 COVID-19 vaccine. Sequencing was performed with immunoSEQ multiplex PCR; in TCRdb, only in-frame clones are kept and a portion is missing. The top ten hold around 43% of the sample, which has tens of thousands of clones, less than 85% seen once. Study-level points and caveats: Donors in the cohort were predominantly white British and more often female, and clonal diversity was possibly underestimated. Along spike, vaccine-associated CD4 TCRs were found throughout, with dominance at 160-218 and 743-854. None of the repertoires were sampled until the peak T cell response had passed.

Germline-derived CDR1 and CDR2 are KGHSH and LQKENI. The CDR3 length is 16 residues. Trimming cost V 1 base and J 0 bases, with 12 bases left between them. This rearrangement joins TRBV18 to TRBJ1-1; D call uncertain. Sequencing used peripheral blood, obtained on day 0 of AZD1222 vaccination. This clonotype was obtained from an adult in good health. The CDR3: CASSPLRATLNTEAFF. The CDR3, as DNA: TGTGCCAGCTCACCACTGCGGGCCACTTTGAACACTGAAGCTTTCTTT.